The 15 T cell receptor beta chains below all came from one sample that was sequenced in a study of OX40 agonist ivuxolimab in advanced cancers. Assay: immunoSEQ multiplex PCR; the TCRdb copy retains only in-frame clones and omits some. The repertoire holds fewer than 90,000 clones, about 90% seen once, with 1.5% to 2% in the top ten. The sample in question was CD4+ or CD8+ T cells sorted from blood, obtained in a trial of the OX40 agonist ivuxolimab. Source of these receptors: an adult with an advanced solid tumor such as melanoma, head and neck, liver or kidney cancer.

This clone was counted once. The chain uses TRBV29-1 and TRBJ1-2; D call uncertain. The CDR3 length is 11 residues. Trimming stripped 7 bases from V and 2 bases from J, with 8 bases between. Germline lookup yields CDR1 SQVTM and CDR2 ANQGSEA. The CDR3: CSATSNYGYTF. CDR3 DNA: TGCAGCGCTACTTCAAACTATGGCTACACCTTC.

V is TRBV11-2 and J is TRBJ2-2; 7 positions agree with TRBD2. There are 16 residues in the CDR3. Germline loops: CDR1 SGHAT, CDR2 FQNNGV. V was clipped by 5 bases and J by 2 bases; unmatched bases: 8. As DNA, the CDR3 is TGTGCCAGCAGCCCGCGAGGGAGGGTTAACACCGGGGAGCTGTTTTTT. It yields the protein CASSPRGRVNTGELFF.

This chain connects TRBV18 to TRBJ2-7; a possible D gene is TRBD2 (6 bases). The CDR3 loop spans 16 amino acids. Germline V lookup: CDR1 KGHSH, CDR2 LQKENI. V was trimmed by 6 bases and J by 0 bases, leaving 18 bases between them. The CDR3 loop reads CASSSPSGEDSYEQYF. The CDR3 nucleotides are TGTGCCAGCTCCTCACCGTCGGGGGAAGACTCCTACGAGCAGTACTTC.

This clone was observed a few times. The CDR3 here is CASSVGAGGQYNEQFF. Here the CDR3 DNA reads TGTGCCAGCAGCGTAGGTGCGGGAGGGCAATACAATGAGCAGTTCTTC. This chain uses TRBV9 with TRBJ2-1, with TRBD2 identical over 9 bases. The germline gives CDR1 SGDLS, CDR2 YYNGEE. The CDR3 contains 16 residues. V trimming: 0 bases; J trimming: 4 bases; junction bases outside the gene matches: 5.

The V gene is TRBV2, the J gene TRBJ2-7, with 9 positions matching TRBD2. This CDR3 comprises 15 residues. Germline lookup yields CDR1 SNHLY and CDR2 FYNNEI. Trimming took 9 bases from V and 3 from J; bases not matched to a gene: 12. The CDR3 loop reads CASNPRTSDIYEQYF. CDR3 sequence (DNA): TGTGCCAGTAACCCTAGGACTAGCGATATCTACGAGCAGTACTTC.

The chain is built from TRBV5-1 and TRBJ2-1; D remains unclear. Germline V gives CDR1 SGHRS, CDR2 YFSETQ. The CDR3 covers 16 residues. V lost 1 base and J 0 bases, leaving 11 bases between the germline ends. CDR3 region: CASSLQSFSSYNEQFF. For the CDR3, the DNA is TGCGCCAGCAGCTTGCAGAGCTTCAGCTCCTACAATGAGCAGTTCTTC.

CDR3 DNA sequence: TGTGCCAGCAGTTTAGGACTTAAGGACAGGAGACGTGGGGACTACGAGCAGTACTTC. Protein product: CASSLGLKDRRRGDYEQYF. The chain carries TRBV28 and TRBJ2-7; TRBD1 matches 7 bases. The germline V gene encodes CDR1 MDHEN and CDR2 SYDVKM. V was clipped by 2 bases and J by 3 bases; unmatched bases: 19. The CDR3 runs to 19 residues.

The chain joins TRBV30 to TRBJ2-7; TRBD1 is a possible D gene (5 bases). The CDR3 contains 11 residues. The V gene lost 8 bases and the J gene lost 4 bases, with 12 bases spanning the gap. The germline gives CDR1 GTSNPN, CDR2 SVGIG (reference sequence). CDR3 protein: CALGRDYEQYF. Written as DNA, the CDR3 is TGTGCCCTCGGCAGGGATTACGAGCAGTACTTC.

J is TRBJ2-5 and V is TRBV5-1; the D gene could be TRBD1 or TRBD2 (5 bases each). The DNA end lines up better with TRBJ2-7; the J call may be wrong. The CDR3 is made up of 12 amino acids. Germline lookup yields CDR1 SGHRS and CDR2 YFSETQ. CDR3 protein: CASSFSRGEQYF. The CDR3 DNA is TGCGCCAGCAGCTTCTCGAGGGGCGAGCAGTACTTC.

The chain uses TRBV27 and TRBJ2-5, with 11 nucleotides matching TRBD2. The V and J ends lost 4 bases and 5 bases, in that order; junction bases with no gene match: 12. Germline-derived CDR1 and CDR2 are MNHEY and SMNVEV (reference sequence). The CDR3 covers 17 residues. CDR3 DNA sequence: TGTGCCAGCAGTTCCCCCCCTACTAGCGGGAGTAGCGAGACCCAGTACTTC. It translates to CASSSPPTSGSSETQYF.

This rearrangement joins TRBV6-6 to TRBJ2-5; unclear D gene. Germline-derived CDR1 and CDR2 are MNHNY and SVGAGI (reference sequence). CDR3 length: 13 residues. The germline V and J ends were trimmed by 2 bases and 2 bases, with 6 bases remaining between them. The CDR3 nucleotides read TGTGCCAGCAGTTACATCACACAAGAGACCCAGTACTTC. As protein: CASSYITQETQYF.

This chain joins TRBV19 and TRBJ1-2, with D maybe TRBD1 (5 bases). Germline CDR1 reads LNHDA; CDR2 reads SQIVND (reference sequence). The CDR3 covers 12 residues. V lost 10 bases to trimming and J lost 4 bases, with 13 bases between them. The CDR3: CATDTTGYGYTF. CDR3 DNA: TGTGCCACGGACACTACGGGCTATGGCTACACCTTC. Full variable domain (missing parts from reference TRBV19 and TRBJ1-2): DGGITQSPKYLFRKEGQNVTLSCEQNLNHDAMYWYRQDPGQGLRLIYYSQIVNDFQKGDIAEGYSVSREKKESFPLTVTSAQKNPTAFYLCATDTTGYGYTFGSGTRLTVV.

In nucleotides, the CDR3 is TGTGCCTGGAGTTCGCAACCGTCGGGCGGCTACACCTTC. Translated: CAWSSQPSGGYTF. The chain employs TRBV30 and TRBJ1-2; D not resolved. This CDR3 is 13 amino acids long. V was cut by 2 bases and J by 8 bases, with 15 bases left in between. Germline lookup yields CDR1 GTSNPN and CDR2 SVGIG (reference sequence). The variable domain in full, completed from reference TRBV30 and TRBJ1-2, reads SQTIHQWPATLVQPVGSPLSLECTVEGTSNPNLYWYRQAAGRGLQLLFYSVGIGQISSEVPQNLSASRPQDRQFILSSKKLLLSDSGFYLCAWSSQPSGGYTFGSGTRLTVV.

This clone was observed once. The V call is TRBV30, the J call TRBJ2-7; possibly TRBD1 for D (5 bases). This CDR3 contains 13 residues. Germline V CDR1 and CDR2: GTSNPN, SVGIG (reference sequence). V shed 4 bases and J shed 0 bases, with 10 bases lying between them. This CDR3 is CAWTPGLSYEQYF. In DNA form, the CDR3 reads TGTGCCTGGACCCCAGGGCTCTCCTACGAGCAGTACTTC.

CDR3 in amino acids: CSVVRDYYGYTF. As DNA, the CDR3 is TGCAGCGTTGTCAGGGACTACTATGGCTACACCTTC. This chain connects TRBV29-1 to TRBJ1-2, with a weak D call TRBD1 (5 bases). CDR3 length equals 12 residues. The germline gives CDR1 SQVTM, CDR2 ANQGSEA. V gave up 4 bases and J gave up 3 bases, with 9 bases separating them.